These 8 T cell receptor beta chains were all obtained from the same sample, sequenced in a study of CD8+CD57+ T cells in acquired aplastic anemia. Profiling that covered TCR beta VDJ and CDR3 relied on genomic DNA as its template. TCRdb reanalysed the reads using MiXCR and keeps one entry per CDR3 protein. The sample shows approximately 300,000 distinct CDR3 sequences, 56% of them seen only once. In patients chosen for sequencing, flow cytometry had shown CD8+CD57+ cell expansion. The material sequenced was sorted CD4+, CD8+, or CD8+CD57+ T cells (not recorded which) from PBMCs. The origin of the receptors is a human donor with aplastic anemia.

The rearrangement links TRBV19 to TRBJ1-6; D unclear. The CDR3 is 14 amino acids. Germline loops: CDR1 LNHDA, CDR2 SQIVND (reference sequence). V dropped 3 bases and J dropped 9 bases, with 12 bases sitting between them. CDR3 nucleotide sequence: TGTGCCAGTAGTATTTCTGGGAAGGGTTCACCCCTCCACTTT. It yields the protein CASSISGKGSPLHF. Full variable domain (outside the CDR3, taken from reference TRBV19 and TRBJ1-6): DGGITQSPKYLFRKEGQNVTLSCEQNLNHDAMYWYRQDPGQGLRLIYYSQIVNDFQKGDIAEGYSVSREKKESFPLTVTSAQKNPTAFYLCASSISGKGSPLHFGNGTRLTVT.

V usage is TRBV19 and J usage is TRBJ2-1; D gene ambiguous. Trimming took off 5 bases at V and 6 bases at J, with 14 bases between the two ends. The CDR3 consists of 14 residues. The V gene's germline CDR1 is LNHDA and CDR2 SQIVND (reference sequence). CDR3 residues: CASSAGQVGNEQFF. DNA for the CDR3: TGTGCCAGTAGTGCCGGTCAAGTTGGCAATGAGCAGTTCTTC.

The CDR3 protein is CSAAGTKGYEQYF. CDR3 nucleotides: TGCAGCGCAGCAGGGACAAAAGGCTACGAGCAGTACTTC. V and J are TRBV29-1 and TRBJ2-7; a possible D gene is TRBD1 (6 bases). The V and J ends lost 7 bases and 3 bases respectively, with 16 bases between them. This CDR3 has 13 residues. The germline V gene encodes CDR1 SQVTM and CDR2 ANQGSEA.

This clonotype was observed many times. V is TRBV24-1 and J is TRBJ1-2; 7 bases match TRBD1. Per the germline V gene, CDR1 is KGHDR and CDR2 is SFDVKD. This CDR3 contains 14 residues. V shed 9 bases and J 5 bases; nucleotides not matched to a gene: 11. The CDR3 is CATLWVGGVYGYTF. CDR3 nucleotide sequence: TGTGCCACCCTTTGGGTAGGGGGCGTTTATGGCTACACCTTC.

CDR3 nucleotide sequence: TGTGCCAGCAGTGAAGCGGTGGAAGCCATGAGGGGTCAGCCCCAGCATTTT. This sequence encodes CASSEAVEAMRGQPQHF. V usage is TRBV6-1 and J usage is TRBJ1-5; TRBD1 might be the D (5 bases). V was shortened by 0 bases and J by 6 bases, with 18 bases between the two germline ends. The germline gives CDR1 MNHNS, CDR2 SASEGT. CDR3 length: 17 amino acids.

With regard to this clonotype: Compared with germline, one end of the junction differs, possibly owing to a read error. J is TRBJ2-5 and V is TRBV4-2; D is undetermined. Germline V gene sequence: CDR1 LGHNA, CDR2 YNFKEQ. The CDR3 runs to 13 residues. CDR3 amino acids: CASSPITQEAQYF. The DNA of the CDR3 is TGTGCCAGCAGCCCGATCACCCAAGAGGCCCAGTACTTC.

This chain connects TRBV7-2 to TRBJ2-2; D is possibly TRBD1 (7 bases). With 8 bases removed from V and 4 bases from J, the gap between germline ends came to 14 bases. This CDR3 contains 14 residues. Germline V lookup: CDR1 SGHTA, CDR2 FQGNSA. The CDR3 coding sequence is TGTGCCAGCCAGGGGGGACTCCGCACCGGGGAGCTGTTTTTT. Translation gives CASQGGLRTGELFF.

This clonotype was counted many times. The chain joins TRBV12-3 or TRBV12-4 to TRBJ1-2; D may be TRBD1 (6 bases). The CDR3 consists of 13 residues. V was cut by 6 bases and J by 5 bases, with 13 bases left in between. CDR3 residues: CASSPRTDYGYTF. DNA for the CDR3: TGTGCCAGCAGCCCACGGACAGATTATGGCTACACCTTC.